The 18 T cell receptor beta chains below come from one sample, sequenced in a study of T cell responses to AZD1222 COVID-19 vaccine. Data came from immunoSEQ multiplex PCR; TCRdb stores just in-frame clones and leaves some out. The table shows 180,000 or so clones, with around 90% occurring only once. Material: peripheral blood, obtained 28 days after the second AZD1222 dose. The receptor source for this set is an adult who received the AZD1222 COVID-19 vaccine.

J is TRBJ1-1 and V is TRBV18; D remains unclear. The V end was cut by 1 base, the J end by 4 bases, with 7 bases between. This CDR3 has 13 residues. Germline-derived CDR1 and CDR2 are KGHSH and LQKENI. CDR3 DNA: TGTGCCAGCTCACCACGGGAGAGCACTGAAGCTTTCTTT. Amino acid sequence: CASSPRESTEAFF.

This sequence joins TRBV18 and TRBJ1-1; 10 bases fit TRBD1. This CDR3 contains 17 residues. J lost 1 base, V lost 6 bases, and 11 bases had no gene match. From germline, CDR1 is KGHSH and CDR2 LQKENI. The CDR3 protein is CASSPPGTGASNTEAFF. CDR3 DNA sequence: TGTGCCAGCTCGCCGCCCGGGACAGGGGCTTCGAACACTGAAGCTTTCTTT.

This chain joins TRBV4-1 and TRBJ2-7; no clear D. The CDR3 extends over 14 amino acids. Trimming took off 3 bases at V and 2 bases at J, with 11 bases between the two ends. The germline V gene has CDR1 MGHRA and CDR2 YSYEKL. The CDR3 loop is CASSQDDPAYEQYF. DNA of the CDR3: TGCGCCAGCAGCCAGGACGACCCTGCCTACGAGCAGTACTTC.

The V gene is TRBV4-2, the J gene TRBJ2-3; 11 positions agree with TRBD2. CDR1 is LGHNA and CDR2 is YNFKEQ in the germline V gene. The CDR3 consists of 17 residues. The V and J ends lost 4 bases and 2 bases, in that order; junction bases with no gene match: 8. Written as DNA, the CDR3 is TGTGCCAGCAGCCCCACTAGCGGGAGCCGGATCACAGATACGCAGTATTTT. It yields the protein CASSPTSGSRITDTQYF.

The CDR3 spells CASSSTGFLSNTEAFF. CDR3 nucleotides: TGCGCCAGCAGCTCCACGGGTTTCCTGTCGAACACTGAAGCTTTCTTT. The chain recombines TRBV5-1 with TRBJ1-1, with D hard to call. Trimming took 3 bases from V and 1 from J, leaving 16 bases between them. Germline V CDR1 and CDR2: SGHRS, YFSETQ. The CDR3 sequence is 16 residues long.

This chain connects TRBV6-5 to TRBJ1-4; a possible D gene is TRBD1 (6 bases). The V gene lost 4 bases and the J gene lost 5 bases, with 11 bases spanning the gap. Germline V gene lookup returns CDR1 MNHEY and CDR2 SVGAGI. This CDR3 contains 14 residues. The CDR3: CASSSQGTNEKLFF. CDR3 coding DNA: TGTGCCAGCAGTTCACAGGGTACAAATGAAAAACTGTTTTTT.

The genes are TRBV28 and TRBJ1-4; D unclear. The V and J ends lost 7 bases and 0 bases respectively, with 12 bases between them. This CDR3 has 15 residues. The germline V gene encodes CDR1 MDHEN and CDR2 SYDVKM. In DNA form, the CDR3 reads TGTGCCAGCACCGCCTTTCTGGCAACTAATGAAAAACTGTTTTTT. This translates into CASTAFLATNEKLFF. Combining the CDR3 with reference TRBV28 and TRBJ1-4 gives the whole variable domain DVKVTQSSRYLVKRTGEKVFLECVQDMDHENMFWYRQDPGLGLRLIYFSYDVKMKEKGDIPEGYSVSREKKERFSLILESASTNQTSMYLCASTAFLATNEKLFFGSGTQLSVL.

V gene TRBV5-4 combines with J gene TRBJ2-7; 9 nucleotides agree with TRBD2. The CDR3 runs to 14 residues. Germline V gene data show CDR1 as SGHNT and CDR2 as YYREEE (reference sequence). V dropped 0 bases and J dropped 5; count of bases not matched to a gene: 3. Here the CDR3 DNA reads TGTGCCAGCAGCTTGGTAGCGGGGGCACACGAGCAGTACTTC. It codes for CASSLVAGAHEQYF.

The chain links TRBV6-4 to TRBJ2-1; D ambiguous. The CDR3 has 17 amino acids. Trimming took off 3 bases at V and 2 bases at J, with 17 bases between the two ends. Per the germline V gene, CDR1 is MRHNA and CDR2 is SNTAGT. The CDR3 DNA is TGTGCCAGCAGTGAATTTGGATCGGGCCACCCCTACAATGAGCAGTTCTTC. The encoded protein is CASSEFGSGHPYNEQFF.

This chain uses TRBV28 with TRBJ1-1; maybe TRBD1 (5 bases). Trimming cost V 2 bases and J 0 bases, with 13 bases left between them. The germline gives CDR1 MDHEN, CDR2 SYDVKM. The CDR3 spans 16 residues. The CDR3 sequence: CASSLAGFNMNTEAFF. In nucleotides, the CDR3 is TGTGCCAGCAGTTTAGCAGGGTTTAACATGAACACTGAAGCTTTCTTT. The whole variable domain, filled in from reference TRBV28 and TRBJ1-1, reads DVKVTQSSRYLVKRTGEKVFLECVQDMDHENMFWYRQDPGLGLRLIYFSYDVKMKEKGDIPEGYSVSREKKERFSLILESASTNQTSMYLCASSLAGFNMNTEAFFGQGTRLTVV.

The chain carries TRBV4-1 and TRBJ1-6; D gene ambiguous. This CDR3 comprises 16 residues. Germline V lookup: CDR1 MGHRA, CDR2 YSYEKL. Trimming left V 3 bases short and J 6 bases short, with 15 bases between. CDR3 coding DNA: TGCGCCAGCAGCCAGGTTAGGGCCAAGGGTAATTCACCCCTCCACTTT. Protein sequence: CASSQVRAKGNSPLHF.

CDR3 in amino acids: CASSVYGGEKLFF. The CDR3 nucleotides are TGTGCCAGCAGCGTCTACGGGGGAGAAAAACTGTTTTTT. This chain links TRBV9 with TRBJ1-4; maybe TRBD1 (5 bases). CDR1 is SGDLS, CDR2 YYNGEE, per germline. Trimming took off 2 bases at V and 8 bases at J, with 10 bases between the two ends. This CDR3 is 13 amino acids long.

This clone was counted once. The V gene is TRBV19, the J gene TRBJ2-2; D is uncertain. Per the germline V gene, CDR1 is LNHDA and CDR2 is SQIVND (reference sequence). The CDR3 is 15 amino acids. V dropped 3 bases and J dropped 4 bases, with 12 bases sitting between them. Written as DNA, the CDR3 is TGTGCCAGTAGTATTCGAGGTGCTGGCACCGGGGAGCTGTTTTTT. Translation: CASSIRGAGTGELFF.

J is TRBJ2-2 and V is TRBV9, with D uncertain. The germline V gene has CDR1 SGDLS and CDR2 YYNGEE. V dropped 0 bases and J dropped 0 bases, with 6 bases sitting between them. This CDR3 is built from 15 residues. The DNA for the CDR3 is TGTGCCAGCAGCGTAGTAGGCACGAACACCGGGGAGCTGTTTTTT. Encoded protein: CASSVVGTNTGELFF.

In DNA, the CDR3 is TGCGCCAGCAGCCTCCGAGGACAGGGCGATGGCTACACCTTC. Protein: CASSLRGQGDGYTF. The chain joins TRBV5-1 to TRBJ1-2, with 8 bases matching TRBD1. The ends lost 4 bases at V and 6 bases at J; junction bases unmatched: 8. CDR3 size: 14 residues. In germline, CDR1 is SGHRS, CDR2 YFSETQ.

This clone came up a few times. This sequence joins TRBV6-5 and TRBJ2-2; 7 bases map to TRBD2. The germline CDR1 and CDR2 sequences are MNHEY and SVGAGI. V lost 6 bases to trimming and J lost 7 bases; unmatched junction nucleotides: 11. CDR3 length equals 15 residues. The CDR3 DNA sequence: TGTGCCAGCAGGACGGGGTCGGGAGGACACGGGGAGCTGTTTTTT. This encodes CASRTGSGGHGELFF.

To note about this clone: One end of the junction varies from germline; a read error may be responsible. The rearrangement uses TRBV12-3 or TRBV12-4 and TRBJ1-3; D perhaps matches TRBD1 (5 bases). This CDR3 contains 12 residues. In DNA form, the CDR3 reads TGTGCCAGCAGTTTAAAGGTGGTCGGGGGGGATTTT. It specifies CASSLKVVGGDF.

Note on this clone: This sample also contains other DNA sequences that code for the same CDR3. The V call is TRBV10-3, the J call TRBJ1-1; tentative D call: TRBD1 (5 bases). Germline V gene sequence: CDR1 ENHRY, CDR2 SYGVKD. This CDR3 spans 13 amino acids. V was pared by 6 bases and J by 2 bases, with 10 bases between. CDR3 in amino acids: CAIRGTENTEAFF. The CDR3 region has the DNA TGTGCCATCAGAGGGACGGAAAACACTGAAGCTTTCTTT.